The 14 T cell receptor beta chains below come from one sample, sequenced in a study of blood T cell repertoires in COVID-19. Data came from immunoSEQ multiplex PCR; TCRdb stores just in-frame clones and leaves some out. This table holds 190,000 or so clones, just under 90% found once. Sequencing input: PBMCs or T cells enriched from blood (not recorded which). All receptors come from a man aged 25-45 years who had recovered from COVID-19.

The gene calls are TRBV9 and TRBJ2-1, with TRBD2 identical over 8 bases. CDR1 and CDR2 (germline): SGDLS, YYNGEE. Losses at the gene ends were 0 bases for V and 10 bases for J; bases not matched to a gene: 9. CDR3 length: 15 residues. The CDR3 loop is CASSVGSAGEHEQFF. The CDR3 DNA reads TGTGCCAGCAGCGTAGGCTCAGCGGGAGAGCACGAGCAGTTCTTC.

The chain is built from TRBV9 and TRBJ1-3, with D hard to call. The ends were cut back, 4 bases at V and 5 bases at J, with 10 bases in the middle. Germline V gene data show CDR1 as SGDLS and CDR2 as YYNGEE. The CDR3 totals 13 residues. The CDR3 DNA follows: TGTGCCAGCAGCCAAGCCGGGAGAAACACCATATATTTT. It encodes CASSQAGRNTIYF.

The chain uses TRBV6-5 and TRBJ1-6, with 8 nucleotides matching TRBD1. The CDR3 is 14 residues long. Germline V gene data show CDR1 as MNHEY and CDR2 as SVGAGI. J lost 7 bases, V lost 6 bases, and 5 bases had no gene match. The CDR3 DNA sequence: TGTGCCAGCAGCGGAGGACAGGGAAATTCACCCCTCCACTTT. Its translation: CASSGGQGNSPLHF.

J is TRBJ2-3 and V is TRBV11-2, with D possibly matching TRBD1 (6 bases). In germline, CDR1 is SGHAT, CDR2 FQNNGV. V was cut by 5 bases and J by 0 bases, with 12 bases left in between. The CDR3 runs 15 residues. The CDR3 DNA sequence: TGTGCCAGCAGCCCACAGGGACCTAGCACAGATACGCAGTATTTT. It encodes CASSPQGPSTDTQYF. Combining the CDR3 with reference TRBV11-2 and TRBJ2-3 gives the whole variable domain EAGVAQSPRYKIIEKRQSVAFWCNPISGHATLYWYQQILGQGPKLLIQFQNNGVVDDSQLPKDRFSAERLKGVDSTLKIQPAKLEDSAVYLCASSPQGPSTDTQYFGPGTRLTVL.

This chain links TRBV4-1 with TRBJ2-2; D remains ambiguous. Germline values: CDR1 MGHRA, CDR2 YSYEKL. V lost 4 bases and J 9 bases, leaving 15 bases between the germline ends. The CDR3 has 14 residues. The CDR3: CASSLDASAWELFF. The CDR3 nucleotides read TGCGCCAGCAGCCTAGATGCGTCTGCCTGGGAGCTGTTTTTT.

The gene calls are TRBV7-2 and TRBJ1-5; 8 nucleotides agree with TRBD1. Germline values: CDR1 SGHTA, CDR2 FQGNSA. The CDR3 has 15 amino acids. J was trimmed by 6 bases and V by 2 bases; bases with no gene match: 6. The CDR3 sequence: CASSLSDRVSQPQHF. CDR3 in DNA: TGTGCCAGCAGCTTATCGGACAGGGTATCTCAGCCCCAGCATTTT. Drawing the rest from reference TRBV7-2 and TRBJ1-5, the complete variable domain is GAGVSQSPSNKVTEKGKDVELRCDPISGHTALYWYRQSLGQGLEFLIYFQGNSAPDKSGLPSDRFSAERTGGSVSTLTIQRTQQEDSAVYLCASSLSDRVSQPQHFGDGTRLSIL.

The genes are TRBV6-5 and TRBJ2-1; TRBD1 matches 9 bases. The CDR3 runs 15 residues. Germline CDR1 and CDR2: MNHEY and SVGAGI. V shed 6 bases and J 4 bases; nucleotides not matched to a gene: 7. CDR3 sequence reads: CASRRTGTGYNEQFF. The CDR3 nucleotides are TGTGCCAGCAGGAGAACCGGGACAGGGTACAATGAGCAGTTCTTC.

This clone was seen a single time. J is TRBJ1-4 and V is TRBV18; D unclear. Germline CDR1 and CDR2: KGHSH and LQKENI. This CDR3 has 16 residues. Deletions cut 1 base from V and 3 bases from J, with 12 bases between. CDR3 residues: CASSPQTLTANEKLFF. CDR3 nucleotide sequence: TGTGCCAGCTCACCACAAACACTTACAGCTAATGAAAAACTGTTTTTT.

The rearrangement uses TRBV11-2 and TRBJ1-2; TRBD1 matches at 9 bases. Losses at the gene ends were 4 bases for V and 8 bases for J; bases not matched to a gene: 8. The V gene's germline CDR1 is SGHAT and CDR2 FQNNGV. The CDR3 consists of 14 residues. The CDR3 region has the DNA TGTGCCAGCAGCTCCACCACAGGGGGCCAGGGCTACACCTTC. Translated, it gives CASSSTTGGQGYTF.

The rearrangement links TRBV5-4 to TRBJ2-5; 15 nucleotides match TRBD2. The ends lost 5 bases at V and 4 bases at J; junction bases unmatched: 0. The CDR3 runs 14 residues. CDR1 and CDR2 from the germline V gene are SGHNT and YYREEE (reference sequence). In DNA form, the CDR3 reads TGTGCCAGCAGGGGACTAGCGGGGGGAGAGACCCAGTACTTC. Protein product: CASRGLAGGETQYF.

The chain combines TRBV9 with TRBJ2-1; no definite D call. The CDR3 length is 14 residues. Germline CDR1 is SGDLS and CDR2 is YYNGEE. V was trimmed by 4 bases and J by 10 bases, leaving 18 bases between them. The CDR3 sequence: CASSPFLSNSEQFF. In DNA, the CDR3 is TGTGCCAGCAGCCCCTTTCTGTCGAACAGCGAGCAGTTCTTC.

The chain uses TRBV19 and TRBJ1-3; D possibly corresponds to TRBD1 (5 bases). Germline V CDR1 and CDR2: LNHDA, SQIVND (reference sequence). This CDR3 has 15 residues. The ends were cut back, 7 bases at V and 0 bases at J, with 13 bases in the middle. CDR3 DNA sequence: TGTGCCAGTATGGGGCAGGCCGCCTCTGGAAACACCATATATTTT. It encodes CASMGQAASGNTIYF.

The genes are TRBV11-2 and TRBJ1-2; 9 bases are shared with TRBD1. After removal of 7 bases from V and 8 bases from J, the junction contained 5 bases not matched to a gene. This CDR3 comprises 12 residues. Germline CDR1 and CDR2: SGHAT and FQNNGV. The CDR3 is CASTRQGEGYTF. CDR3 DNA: TGTGCCAGCACCCGACAGGGGGAGGGCTACACCTTC.

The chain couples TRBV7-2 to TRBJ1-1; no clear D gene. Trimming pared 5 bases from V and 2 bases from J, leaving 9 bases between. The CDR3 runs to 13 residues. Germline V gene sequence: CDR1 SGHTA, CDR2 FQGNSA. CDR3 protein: CASSGVRNTEAFF. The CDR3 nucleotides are TGTGCCAGCAGCGGAGTAAGAAACACTGAAGCTTTCTTT.